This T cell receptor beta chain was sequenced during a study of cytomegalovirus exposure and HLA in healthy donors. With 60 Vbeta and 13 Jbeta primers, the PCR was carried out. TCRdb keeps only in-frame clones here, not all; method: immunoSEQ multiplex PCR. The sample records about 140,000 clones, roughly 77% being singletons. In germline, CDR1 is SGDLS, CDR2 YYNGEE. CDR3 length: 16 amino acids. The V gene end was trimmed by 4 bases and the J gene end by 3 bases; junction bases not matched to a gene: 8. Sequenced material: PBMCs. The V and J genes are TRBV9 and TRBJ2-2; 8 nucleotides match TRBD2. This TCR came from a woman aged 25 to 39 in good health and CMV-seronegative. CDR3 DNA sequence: TGTGCCAGCAGCCCGGGTTTCGGGGGGGACACCGGGGAGCTGTTTTTT. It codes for CASSPGFGGDTGELFF.